These 26 T cell receptor beta chains were all obtained from the same sample, sequenced in a study of OX40 agonist ivuxolimab in advanced cancers. Repertoires were generated with immunoSEQ multiplex PCR, while TCRdb's copy carries only in-frame clones and drops some. This sample carries around 65,000 clones, about 80% of them seen once, and the ten largest clones take around 2%. The sample in question was CD4+ or CD8+ T cells sorted from blood, obtained in a trial of the OX40 agonist ivuxolimab. The receptors stem from an adult with an advanced solid tumor such as melanoma, head and neck, liver or kidney cancer.

The J gene is TRBJ2-1, the V gene TRBV28; no clear D gene. CDR3 length: 12 amino acids. The germline gives CDR1 MDHEN, CDR2 SYDVKM. V lost 2 bases, J lost 15 bases, and 14 bases lay in between. The CDR3: CASSLIGRDLFF. In nucleotides, the CDR3 is TGTGCCAGCAGTTTAATAGGCAGAGACCTGTTCTTC. The full variable domain, with the rest looked up from reference TRBV28 and TRBJ2-1, is DVKVTQSSRYLVKRTGEKVFLECVQDMDHENMFWYRQDPGLGLRLIYFSYDVKMKEKGDIPEGYSVSREKKERFSLILESASTNQTSMYLCASSLIGRDLFFGPGTRLTVL.

The rearrangement joins TRBV11-2 to TRBJ1-1, with unresolved D. This CDR3 has 15 amino acids. The ends were cut back, 0 bases at V and 4 bases at J, with 12 bases in the middle. Looked up from germline, CDR1 is SGHAT and CDR2 is FQNNGV. CDR3 nucleotides: TGTGCCAGCAGCTTAGAAATAGCCCGCGGCACTGAAGCTTTCTTT. Protein sequence: CASSLEIARGTEAFF.

V usage is TRBV5-1 and J usage is TRBJ1-2; D is unresolved. From germline, CDR1 is SGHRS and CDR2 YFSETQ. V lost 1 base and J lost 2, with 6 bases in between. The CDR3 runs to 13 residues. The CDR3 spells CASSLISNYGYTF. The CDR3 DNA sequence: TGCGCCAGCAGCTTGATCTCCAACTATGGCTACACCTTC.

This chain links TRBV4-1 with TRBJ2-1; 7 nucleotides align to TRBD2. CDR1 is MGHRA and CDR2 is YSYEKL in the germline V gene. This CDR3 comprises 18 residues. V trimming: 4 bases; J trimming: 2 bases; junction bases outside the gene matches: 14. CDR3: CASSPASGEWAPYNEQFF. CDR3 DNA sequence: TGCGCCAGCAGCCCAGCAAGCGGGGAGTGGGCCCCCTACAATGAGCAGTTCTTC.

The chain links TRBV19 to TRBJ2-3, with D perhaps assigned TRBD1 or TRBD2 (5 bases each). This CDR3 is built from 14 residues. CDR1 is LNHDA and CDR2 is SQIVND in the germline V gene (reference sequence). V lost 7 bases to trimming and J lost 2 bases, with 13 bases between them. DNA for the CDR3: TGTGCCAGTACCGGGGCCCAGCACACAGATACGCAGTATTTT. It specifies CASTGAQHTDTQYF.

The chain joins TRBV19 to TRBJ2-3; TRBD1 matches 10 bases. V lost 8 bases and J lost 2; bases outside the gene matches: 4. The germline gives CDR1 LNHDA, CDR2 SQIVND (reference sequence). This CDR3 spans 14 amino acids. CDR3: CASGDRGSTDTQYF. The DNA of the CDR3 is TGTGCCAGTGGGGACAGGGGTTCCACAGATACGCAGTATTTT.

The chain employs TRBV29-1 and TRBJ2-7; 9 bases are a match to TRBD1. Trimming at V came to 6 bases and at J to 5 bases, leaving 8 bases not matched to a gene. The CDR3 is 13 residues long. Germline-derived CDR1 and CDR2 are SQVTM and ANQGSEA. CDR3 DNA: TGCAGCGTGTGGGACAGGGAAGGACACGAGCAGTACTTC. Translating it yields CSVWDREGHEQYF.

The chain recombines TRBV6-1 with TRBJ1-5; the match to TRBD1 covers 12 bases. With 2 bases clipped from V and 3 bases from J, the junction kept 5 bases outside the gene matches. This CDR3 spans 17 amino acids. Germline V gene lookup returns CDR1 MNHNS and CDR2 SASEGT. CDR3 coding DNA: TGTGCCAGCAGTGAAAGGGGGACAGGGGGCCCCAATCAGCCCCAGCATTTT. This sequence encodes CASSERGTGGPNQPQHF.

The chain combines TRBV2 with TRBJ1-4; unclear D gene. With 7 bases removed from V and 6 bases from J, the gap between germline ends came to 12 bases. The CDR3 covers 13 residues. Germline assignment: CDR1 SNHLY and CDR2 FYNNEI. This chain's CDR3 is CASNRERDEKLFF. The CDR3 bases are TGTGCCAGCAACCGGGAAAGAGATGAAAAACTGTTTTTT.

The CDR3: CASSQTGGGAFF. CDR3 DNA: TGTGCCAGCAGCCAGACAGGTGGTGGGGCTTTCTTT. This chain uses TRBV4-2 with TRBJ1-1; D possibly corresponds to TRBD1 (6 bases). The CDR3 is 12 amino acids. The germline V gene has CDR1 LGHNA and CDR2 YNFKEQ. V gave up 3 bases and J gave up 11 bases, with 13 bases separating them.

The rearrangement links TRBV19 to TRBJ1-6; D possibly corresponds to TRBD1 (5 bases). Trimming left V 4 bases short and J 12 bases short, with 13 bases between. The CDR3 is 13 amino acids. CDR1 LNHDA and CDR2 SQIVND come from the germline V gene (reference sequence). The CDR3 loop is CASSTSDTRPLHF. Here the CDR3 DNA reads TGTGCCAGTAGTACCTCGGACACCCGACCCCTCCACTTT.

The chain combines TRBV6-1 with TRBJ1-4; D call uncertain. Germline V gene data show CDR1 as MNHNS and CDR2 as SASEGT. V was shortened by 4 bases and J by 3 bases, with 6 bases between the two germline ends. The CDR3 is made up of 13 amino acids. The CDR3 reads CASSAAANEKLFF. In nucleotides, the CDR3 is TGTGCCAGCAGTGCTGCAGCTAATGAAAAACTGTTTTTT.

The rearrangement links TRBV9 to TRBJ1-3; 7 nucleotides line up with TRBD1. Germline V gene lookup returns CDR1 SGDLS and CDR2 YYNGEE. The CDR3 runs 14 residues. V was clipped by 3 bases and J by 2 bases; unmatched bases: 2. The CDR3 sequence is CASSDDRAGNTIYF. DNA of the CDR3: TGTGCCAGCAGCGACGACAGGGCTGGAAACACCATATATTTT.

CDR3 sequence reads: CASSPRQGADEQFF. For the CDR3, the DNA is TGTGCCAGCTCACCACGGCAGGGGGCCGATGAGCAGTTCTTC. This rearrangement joins TRBV18 to TRBJ2-1; 8 bases map to TRBD1. Trimming cost V 1 base and J 8 bases; bases outside gene matches: 4. Germline CDR1 reads KGHSH; CDR2 reads LQKENI. The CDR3 is 14 residues long.

This rearrangement joins TRBV7-2 to TRBJ1-5, with D possibly being TRBD1 (5 bases). Between the trimmed V and J ends, which lost 1 base and 6 bases, there was a span of 10 bases. Germline CDR1 SGHTA, CDR2 FQGNSA. This CDR3 has 14 amino acids. CDR3 protein: CASSLGREAQPQHF. The CDR3 DNA sequence: TGTGCCAGCAGCTTAGGCAGGGAGGCTCAGCCCCAGCATTTT.

This clone was seen just once. V is TRBV4-1 and J is TRBJ2-3; no definite D call. The V end lost 1 base, the J end lost 0 bases, and 5 bases lay between the germline ends. The length of the CDR3 is 14 residues. From germline, CDR1 is MGHRA and CDR2 YSYEKL. The CDR3 loop reads CASSQGTSTDTQYF. DNA for the CDR3: TGCGCCAGCAGCCAAGGAACTAGCACAGATACGCAGTATTTT.

This clone was seen a handful of times. This sequence joins TRBV5-8 and TRBJ1-2; D gene uncertain. CDR3 size: 11 residues. With 2 bases removed from V and 8 bases from J, the gap between germline ends came to 7 bases. Germline V gives CDR1 SGHTS, CDR2 YDEGEE. The CDR3 DNA reads as TGTGCCAGCAGCTTTACAGCGGGCTACACCTTC. Translating it yields CASSFTAGYTF.

The sample holds a few counts of this clone. The CDR3 spells CASSLTGLAGSTSNEQFF. The CDR3 DNA follows: TGTGCCAGCAGCTTAACGGGACTAGCGGGATCGACCTCCAATGAGCAGTTCTTC. V is TRBV7-9 and J is TRBJ2-1; TRBD2 matches at 13 bases. The germline V gene encodes CDR1 SEHNR and CDR2 FQNEAQ (reference sequence). There are 18 residues in the CDR3. The V and J ends lost 2 bases and 6 bases, in that order; junction bases with no gene match: 10.

The chain carries TRBV2 and TRBJ2-1; 7 positions agree with TRBD2. This CDR3 comprises 15 residues. Per germline, CDR1 SNHLY and CDR2 FYNNEI. The J segment lost 6 bases and the V segment lost 8 bases, leaving 13 bases of the junction unmatched. This CDR3 reads CASVRRGGTSNEQFF. CDR3 DNA: TGTGCCAGCGTGCGGAGGGGAGGGACCTCCAATGAGCAGTTCTTC. Together with reference TRBV2 and TRBJ2-1, the CDR3 gives the full variable domain: EPEVTQTPSHQVTQMGQEVILRCVPISNHLYFYWYRQILGQKVEFLVSFYNNEISEKSEIFDDQFSVERPDGSNFTLKIRSTKLEDSAMYFCASVRRGGTSNEQFFGPGTRLTVL.

The V gene is TRBV5-1, the J gene TRBJ2-3, with D perhaps matching TRBD1 (5 bases). Trimming shortened V by 1 base and J by 0 bases, and 12 bases separated the two germline ends. The CDR3 length is 16 residues. Looked up from germline, CDR1 is SGHRS and CDR2 is YFSETQ. CDR3 in amino acids: CASSLRGPSSTDTQYF. The CDR3 DNA follows: TGCGCCAGCAGCTTGAGGGGCCCCTCTAGCACAGATACGCAGTATTTT.

CDR3 protein: CASSRGDGRGTDTQYF. The CDR3 DNA reads TGTGCCAGCAGCAGGGGTGATGGCAGGGGCACAGATACGCAGTATTTT. The chain is built from TRBV5-4 and TRBJ2-3; D is possibly TRBD1 (5 bases). The germline V gene encodes CDR1 SGHNT and CDR2 YYREEE (reference sequence). The CDR3 runs to 16 residues. V was pared by 4 bases and J by 1 base, with 16 bases between.

The V and J genes are TRBV2 and TRBJ1-3; 7 nucleotides line up with TRBD1. The length of the CDR3 is 15 residues. The V and J ends lost 11 bases and 0 bases, in that order; junction bases with no gene match: 10. CDR1 and CDR2 from the germline V gene are SNHLY and FYNNEI. The chain's CDR3 is CASKWDRSSGNTIYF. DNA of the CDR3: TGTGCCTCAAAGTGGGACAGAAGCTCTGGAAACACCATATATTTT.

V gene TRBV27 combines with J gene TRBJ2-4, with D possibly TRBD1 on 6 matching bases. The germline V gene has CDR1 MNHEY and CDR2 SMNVEV (reference sequence). With 5 bases removed from V and 4 bases from J, the gap between germline ends came to 15 bases. This CDR3 is built from 15 residues. The CDR3 region is CASSRDRDTKNIQYF. The CDR3, as DNA: TGTGCCAGCAGTCGGGACCGGGACACTAAAAACATTCAGTACTTC.

In nucleotides, the CDR3 is TGTGCCAGCAGTTTAGATAGCGGGAGGGCCAATGAGCAGTTCTTC. Its protein product is CASSLDSGRANEQFF. This sequence joins TRBV5-4 and TRBJ2-1; 11 bases are shared with TRBD2. V shed 5 bases, J shed 6 bases, and the junction held 7 bases outside the gene matches. Germline V gene data show CDR1 as SGHNT and CDR2 as YYREEE (reference sequence). This CDR3 spans 15 amino acids.

The rearrangement links TRBV11-2 to TRBJ1-1; no firm D call. Germline CDR1 is SGHAT and CDR2 is FQNNGV. Trimming shortened V by 5 bases and J by 8 bases, and 6 bases separated the two germline ends. The CDR3 is made up of 10 amino acids. CDR3 coding DNA: TGTGCCAGCAGCCCCCCCGAAGCTTTCTTT. It specifies CASSPPEAFF.

The V and J genes are TRBV11-2 and TRBJ2-2; D unclear. The CDR3 runs 14 residues. CDR1 and CDR2 (germline): SGHAT, FQNNGV. The V and J ends lost 5 bases and 4 bases respectively, with 11 bases between them. DNA of the CDR3: TGTGCCAGCAGCCCCCGTGAGAGCACCGGGGAGCTGTTTTTT. Encoded protein: CASSPRESTGELFF.